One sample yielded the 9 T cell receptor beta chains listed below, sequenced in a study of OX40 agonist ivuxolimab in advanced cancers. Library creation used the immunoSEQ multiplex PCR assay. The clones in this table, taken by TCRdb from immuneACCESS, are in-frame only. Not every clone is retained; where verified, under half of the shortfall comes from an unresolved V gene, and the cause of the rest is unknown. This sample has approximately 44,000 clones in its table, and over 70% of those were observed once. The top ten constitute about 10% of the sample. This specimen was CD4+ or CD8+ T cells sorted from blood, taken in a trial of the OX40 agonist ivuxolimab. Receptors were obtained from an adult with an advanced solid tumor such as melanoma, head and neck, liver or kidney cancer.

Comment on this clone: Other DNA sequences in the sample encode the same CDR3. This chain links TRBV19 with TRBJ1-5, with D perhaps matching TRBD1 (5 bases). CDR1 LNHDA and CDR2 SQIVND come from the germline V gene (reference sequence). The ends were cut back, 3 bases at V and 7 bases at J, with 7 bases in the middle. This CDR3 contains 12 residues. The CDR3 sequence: CASSIRDQPQHF. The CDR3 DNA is TGTGCCAGTAGTATTAGGGACCAGCCCCAGCATTTT. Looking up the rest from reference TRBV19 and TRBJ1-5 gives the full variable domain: DGGITQSPKYLFRKEGQNVTLSCEQNLNHDAMYWYRQDPGQGLRLIYYSQIVNDFQKGDIAEGYSVSREKKESFPLTVTSAQKNPTAFYLCASSIRDQPQHFGDGTRLSIL.

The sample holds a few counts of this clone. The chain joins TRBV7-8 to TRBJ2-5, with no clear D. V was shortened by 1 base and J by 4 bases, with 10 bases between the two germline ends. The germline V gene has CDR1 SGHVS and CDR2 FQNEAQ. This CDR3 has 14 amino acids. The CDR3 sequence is CASSLVTFGETQYF. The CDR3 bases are TGTGCCAGCAGCTTAGTTACGTTCGGAGAGACCCAGTACTTC.

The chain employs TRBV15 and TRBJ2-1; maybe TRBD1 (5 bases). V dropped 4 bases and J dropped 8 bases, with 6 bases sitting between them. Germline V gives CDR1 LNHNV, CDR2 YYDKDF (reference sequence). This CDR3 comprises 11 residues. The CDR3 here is CATSKGDEQFF. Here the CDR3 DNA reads TGTGCCACCAGCAAAGGGGATGAGCAGTTCTTC.

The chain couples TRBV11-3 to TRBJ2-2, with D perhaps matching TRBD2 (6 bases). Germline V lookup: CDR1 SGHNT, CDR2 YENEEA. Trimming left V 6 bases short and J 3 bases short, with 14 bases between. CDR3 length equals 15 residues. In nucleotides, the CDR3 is TGTGCCAGCAGAATCGGGACTCCCCACACCGGGGAGCTGTTTTTT. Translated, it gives CASRIGTPHTGELFF.

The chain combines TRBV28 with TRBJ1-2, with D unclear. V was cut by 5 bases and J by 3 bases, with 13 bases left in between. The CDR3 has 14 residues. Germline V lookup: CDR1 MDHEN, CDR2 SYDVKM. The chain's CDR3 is CASSIPERYYGYTF. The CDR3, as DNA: TGTGCCAGCAGTATCCCGGAGAGGTACTATGGCTACACCTTC.

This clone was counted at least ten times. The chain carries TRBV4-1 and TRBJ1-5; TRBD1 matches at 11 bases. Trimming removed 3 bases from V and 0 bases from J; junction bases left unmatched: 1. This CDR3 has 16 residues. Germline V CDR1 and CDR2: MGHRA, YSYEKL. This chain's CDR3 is CASSQGQGDSNQPQHF. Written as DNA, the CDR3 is TGCGCCAGCAGCCAGGGACAGGGGGATAGCAATCAGCCCCAGCATTTT.

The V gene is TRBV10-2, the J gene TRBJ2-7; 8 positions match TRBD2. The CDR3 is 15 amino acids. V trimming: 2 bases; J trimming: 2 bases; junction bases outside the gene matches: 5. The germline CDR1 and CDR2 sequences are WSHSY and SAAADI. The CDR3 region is CASSEATSGPYEQYF. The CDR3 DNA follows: TGCGCCAGCAGTGAGGCCACTAGCGGACCCTACGAGCAGTACTTC.

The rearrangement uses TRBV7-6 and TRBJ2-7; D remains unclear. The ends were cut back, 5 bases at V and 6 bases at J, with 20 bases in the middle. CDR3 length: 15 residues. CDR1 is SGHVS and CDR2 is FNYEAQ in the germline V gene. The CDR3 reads CASSRMLAGQIEQYF. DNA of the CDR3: TGTGCCAGCAGCCGAATGTTAGCTGGGCAAATCGAGCAGTACTTC.

CDR3 nucleotide sequence: TGTGCCAGCAGCTTAGGCCTAGCGGGTGGCTACGAGCAGTACTTC. Its protein product is CASSLGLAGGYEQYF. The genes are TRBV7-2 and TRBJ2-7; 8 positions agree with TRBD2. The CDR3 runs 15 residues. The germline gives CDR1 SGHTA, CDR2 FQGNSA. Unmatched junction bases numbered 5, after V lost 1 base and J lost 3 bases. The entire variable domain, with the rest obtained from reference TRBV7-2 and TRBJ2-7, is as follows: GAGVSQSPSNKVTEKGKDVELRCDPISGHTALYWYRQSLGQGLEFLIYFQGNSAPDKSGLPSDRFSAERTGGSVSTLTIQRTQQEDSAVYLCASSLGLAGGYEQYFGPGTRLTVT.